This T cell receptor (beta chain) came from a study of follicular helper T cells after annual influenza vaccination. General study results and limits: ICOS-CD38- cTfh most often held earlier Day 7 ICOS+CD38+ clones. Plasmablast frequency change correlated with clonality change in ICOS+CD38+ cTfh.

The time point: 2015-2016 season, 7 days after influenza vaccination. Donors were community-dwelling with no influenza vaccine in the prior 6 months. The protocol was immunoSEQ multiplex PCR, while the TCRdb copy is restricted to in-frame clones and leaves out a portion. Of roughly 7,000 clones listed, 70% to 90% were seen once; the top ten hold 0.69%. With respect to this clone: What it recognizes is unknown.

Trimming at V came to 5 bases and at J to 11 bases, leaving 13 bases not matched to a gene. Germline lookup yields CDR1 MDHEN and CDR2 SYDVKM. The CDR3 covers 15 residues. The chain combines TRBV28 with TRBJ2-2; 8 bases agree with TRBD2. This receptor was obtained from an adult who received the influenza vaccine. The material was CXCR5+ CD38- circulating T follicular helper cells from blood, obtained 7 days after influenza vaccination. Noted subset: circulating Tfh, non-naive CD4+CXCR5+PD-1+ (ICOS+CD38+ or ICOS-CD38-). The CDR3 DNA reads TGTGCCAGCAGTATAGCCCTCAGCGGGACTAGAGAGCTGTTTTTT. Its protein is CASSIALSGTRELFF.